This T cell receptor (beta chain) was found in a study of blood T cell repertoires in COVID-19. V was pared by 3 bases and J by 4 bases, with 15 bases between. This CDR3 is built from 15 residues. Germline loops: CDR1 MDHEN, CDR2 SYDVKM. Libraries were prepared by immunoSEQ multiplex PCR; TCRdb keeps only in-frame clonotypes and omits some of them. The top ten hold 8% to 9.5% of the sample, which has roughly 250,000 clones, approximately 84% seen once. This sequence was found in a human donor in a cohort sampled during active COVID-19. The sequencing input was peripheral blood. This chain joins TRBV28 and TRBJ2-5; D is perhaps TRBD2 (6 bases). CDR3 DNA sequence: TGTGCCAGCAGTTTCGATTTCGGGGGAGGAGAGACCCAGTACTTC. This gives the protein CASSFDFGGGETQYF. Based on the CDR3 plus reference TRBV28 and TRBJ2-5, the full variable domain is DVKVTQSSRYLVKRTGEKVFLECVQDMDHENMFWYRQDPGLGLRLIYFSYDVKMKEKGDIPEGYSVSREKKERFSLILESASTNQTSMYLCASSFDFGGGETQYFGPGTRLLVL.